Presented here are 16 T cell receptor beta chains from one specimen sequenced in a study of vaccination effects on CD4 cells after COVID-19. Antigen-specific CD4+ T cells were expanded (with viral peptide pools) by the ViraFEST assay ahead of sequencing. After around 10 days in culture, the CD4+ T cells were isolated. Their SARS-CoV-2 infection, verified by PCR, occurred between March and December 2020. Vaccine administered to participants consisted of two doses of either BNT162b2 or mRNA-1273. Their antigens remain unidentified. Sequenced by immunoSEQ multiplex PCR; TCRdb stores in-frame clones only, minus some. The table has about 15,000 clones, 76% seen once. Specimen: CD4+ T cells from PBMCs cultured with HCoV-NL63 spike peptides, collected after COVID-19 vaccination. Source of these receptors: a human donor who had a prior SARS-CoV-2 infection.

The CDR3 protein is CASSLGWSYEQYF. The CDR3 DNA reads as TGTGCCAGCAGTCTGGGGTGGTCCTACGAGCAGTACTTC. J is TRBJ2-7 and V is TRBV25-1; D gene ambiguous. Per germline, CDR1 MGHDK and CDR2 SYGVNS. The CDR3 length is 13 residues. V was shortened by 5 bases and J by 1 base, with 9 bases between the two germline ends.

The genes are TRBV7-2 and TRBJ2-7; D tentatively reads TRBD1 or TRBD2 (6 bases each). Between the trimmed V and J ends, which lost 1 base and 0 bases, there was a span of 16 bases. The CDR3 covers 17 residues. The V gene's germline CDR1 is SGHTA and CDR2 FQGNSA. The CDR3 coding sequence is TGTGCCAGCAGCTTAGAGGGGGGACTGATAAGCTCCTACGAGCAGTACTTC. It codes for CASSLEGGLISSYEQYF.

The J gene is TRBJ1-3, the V gene TRBV3-1 (or the pseudogene TRBV3-2); D is possibly TRBD1 (5 bases). Germline assignment: CDR1 LGHDT and CDR2 YNNKEL (reference sequence). The CDR3 is 14 residues long. The ends were cut back, 3 bases at V and 1 base at J, with 7 bases in the middle. CDR3 coding DNA: TGTGCCAGCAGCCAGGCAGGGTCTGGAAACACCATATATTTT. It is translated as CASSQAGSGNTIYF.

The rearrangement joins TRBV6-1 to TRBJ2-7, with a tentative D call TRBD2 (6 bases). Germline V gene sequence: CDR1 MNHNS, CDR2 SASEGT. The V end lost 6 bases, the J end lost 0 bases, and 18 bases lay between the germline ends. There are 16 residues in the CDR3. CDR3 sequence (DNA): TGTGCCAGCAGCGAAAAACCGGGACTCGACTCCTACGAGCAGTACTTC. Translating gives CASSEKPGLDSYEQYF.

This clone was found a few times. This rearrangement joins TRBV5-5 to TRBJ2-7, with 7 bases aligning to TRBD2. Losses at the gene ends were 4 bases for V and 5 bases for J; bases not matched to a gene: 9. Germline loops: CDR1 SGHKS, CDR2 YYEKEE (reference sequence). The CDR3 length is 14 residues. The CDR3 nucleotides are TGTGCCAGCAGCGACGTGGCGGGAGCTAACGAGCAGTACTTC. Protein: CASSDVAGANEQYF.

V is TRBV7-2 and J is TRBJ1-6; no definite D call. Germline CDR1 reads SGHTA; CDR2 reads FQGNSA. The CDR3 length is 14 residues. V gave up 1 base and J gave up 5 bases, with 6 bases separating them. The chain's CDR3 is CASSLGVNNSPLHF. As DNA, the CDR3 is TGTGCCAGCAGCTTAGGCGTCAATAATTCACCCCTCCACTTT.

The chain uses TRBV2 and TRBJ2-3; 9 nucleotides agree with TRBD2. V lost 4 bases and J lost 8; bases outside the gene matches: 10. Germline CDR1 SNHLY, CDR2 FYNNEI. This CDR3 has 15 residues. The CDR3 DNA reads as TGTGCCAGCAGTGCCTTAGCGGGAGACGCAGGTACGCAGTATTTT. Amino acids: CASSALAGDAGTQYF.

The V gene is TRBV19, the J gene TRBJ2-1; 10 positions match TRBD2. The junction had 3 bases not matched to a gene; V was cut back by 5 bases and J by 2 bases. The CDR3 spans 15 residues. Germline assignment: CDR1 LNHDA and CDR2 SQIVND (reference sequence). CDR3 nucleotide sequence: TGTGCCAGTAGTCGACTAGCGGGTGCCTACAATGAGCAGTTCTTC. Protein product: CASSRLAGAYNEQFF.

The V call is TRBV2, the J call TRBJ1-5; D perhaps matches TRBD1 (6 bases). Looked up from germline, CDR1 is SNHLY and CDR2 is FYNNEI. V was cut by 0 bases and J by 6 bases, with 15 bases left in between. The CDR3 has 16 residues. In DNA, the CDR3 is TGTGCCAGCAGTGAAGCGCAAGGGGGGCCCTTTCAGCCCCAGCATTTT. Translating it yields CASSEAQGGPFQPQHF.

The chain joins TRBV6-6 to TRBJ2-6; D is perhaps TRBD1 or TRBD2 (6 bases each). V lost 7 bases and J lost 4, with 14 bases in between. CDR1 and CDR2 from the germline V gene are MNHNY and SVGAGI (reference sequence). There are 15 residues in the CDR3. The CDR3: CASTNGGAGANVLTF. The CDR3 DNA is TGTGCCAGCACCAACGGGGGCGCGGGGGCCAACGTCCTGACTTTC.

This chain links TRBV18 with TRBJ1-2, with 8 bases matching TRBD1. CDR1 and CDR2 (germline): KGHSH, LQKENI. Trimming at V came to 3 bases and at J to 7 bases, leaving 10 bases not matched to a gene. The CDR3 has 15 amino acids. The CDR3: CASSPGQGTRGGYTF. The DNA of the CDR3 is TGTGCCAGCTCACCCGGACAGGGAACCCGCGGTGGCTACACCTTC.

This clone was observed a few times. This chain joins TRBV5-1 and TRBJ2-7, with 7 bases identical to TRBD2. Trimming cost V 5 bases and J 2 bases; bases outside gene matches: 1. Germline V lookup: CDR1 SGHRS, CDR2 YFSETQ. The CDR3 runs 12 residues. The CDR3 bases are TGCGCCAGCAGGACTAGCACCTACGAGCAGTACTTC. Protein sequence: CASRTSTYEQYF.

The V call is TRBV12-2, the J call TRBJ2-3; the DNA was not compared with TRBD2, the D call given in the table. TRBV12-2 is annotated as a pseudogene. CDR3 length equals 16 residues. This CDR3 reads CASRNQAGTHVDTQYF. CDR3 nucleotides: TGTGCAAGTCGAAACCAGGCCGGGACTCACGTAGATACGCAGTATTTT.

The chain recombines TRBV2 with TRBJ2-1, with TRBD2 matching over 9 bases. Germline V CDR1 and CDR2: SNHLY, FYNNEI. Losses at the gene ends were 3 bases for V and 6 bases for J; bases not matched to a gene: 9. The CDR3 covers 16 residues. The CDR3 DNA reads TGTGCCAGCAGTGAGTTTGGGCGGGGGGGCGTCAATGAGCAGTTCTTC. It specifies CASSEFGRGGVNEQFF.

This clone was recorded once. This chain connects TRBV5-4 to TRBJ2-2; TRBD1 matches 8 bases. V was clipped by 3 bases and J by 1 base; unmatched bases: 2. Germline V gives CDR1 SGHNT, CDR2 YYREEE (reference sequence). This CDR3 spans 15 amino acids. The CDR3 sequence is CASSSGTGNTGELFF. In DNA form, the CDR3 reads TGTGCCAGCAGCTCCGGGACAGGGAACACCGGGGAGCTGTTTTTT.

The V call is TRBV5-8, the J call TRBJ1-6; possible D gene TRBD1, 5 bases. Trimming stripped 4 bases from V and 9 bases from J, with 14 bases between. Germline CDR1 and CDR2: SGHTS and YDEGEE. This CDR3 is 14 amino acids long. The DNA for the CDR3 is TGTGCCAGCAGCGCCGAGGGGTTTTCTTCACCCCTCCACTTT. Its translation: CASSAEGFSSPLHF.